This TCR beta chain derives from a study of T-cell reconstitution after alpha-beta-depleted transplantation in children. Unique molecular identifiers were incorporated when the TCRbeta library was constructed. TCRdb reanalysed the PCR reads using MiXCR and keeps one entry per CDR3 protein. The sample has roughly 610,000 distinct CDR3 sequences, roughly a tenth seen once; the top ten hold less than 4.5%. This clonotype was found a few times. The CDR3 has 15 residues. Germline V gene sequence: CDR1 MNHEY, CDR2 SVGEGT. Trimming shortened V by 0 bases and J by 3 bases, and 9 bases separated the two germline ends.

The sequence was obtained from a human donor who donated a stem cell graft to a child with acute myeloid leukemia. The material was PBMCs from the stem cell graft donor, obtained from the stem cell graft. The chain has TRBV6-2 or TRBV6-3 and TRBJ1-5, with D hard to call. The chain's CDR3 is CASSYSAGNNQPQHF. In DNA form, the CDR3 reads TGTGCCAGCAGTTACTCAGCAGGAAACAATCAGCCCCAGCATTTT.